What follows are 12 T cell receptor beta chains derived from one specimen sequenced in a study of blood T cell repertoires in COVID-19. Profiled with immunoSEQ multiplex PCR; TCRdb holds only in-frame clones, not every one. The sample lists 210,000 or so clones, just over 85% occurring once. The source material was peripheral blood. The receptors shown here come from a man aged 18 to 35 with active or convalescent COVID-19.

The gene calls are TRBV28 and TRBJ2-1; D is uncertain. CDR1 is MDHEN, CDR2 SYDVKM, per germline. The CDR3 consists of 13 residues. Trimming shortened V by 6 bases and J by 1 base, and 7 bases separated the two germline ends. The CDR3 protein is CASSLTSYNEQFF. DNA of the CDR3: TGTGCCAGCAGCCTTACTTCCTACAATGAGCAGTTCTTC.

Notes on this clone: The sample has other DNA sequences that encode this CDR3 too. The CDR3: CASRQGAGTDTQYF. CDR3 DNA sequence: TGTGCCAGCAGACAGGGGGCAGGGACAGATACGCAGTATTTT. This sequence joins TRBV6-5 and TRBJ2-3; 9 bases align to TRBD1. Trimming at V came to 6 bases and at J to 3 bases, leaving 4 bases not matched to a gene. The germline V gene encodes CDR1 MNHEY and CDR2 SVGAGI. There are 14 residues in the CDR3.

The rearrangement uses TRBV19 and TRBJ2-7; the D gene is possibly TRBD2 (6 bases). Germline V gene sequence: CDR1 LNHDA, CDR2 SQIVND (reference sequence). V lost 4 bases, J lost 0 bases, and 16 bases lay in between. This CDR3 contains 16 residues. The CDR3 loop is CASSTQGLLSSYEQYF. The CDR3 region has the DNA TGTGCCAGTAGTACCCAGGGACTTCTAAGCTCCTACGAGCAGTACTTC.

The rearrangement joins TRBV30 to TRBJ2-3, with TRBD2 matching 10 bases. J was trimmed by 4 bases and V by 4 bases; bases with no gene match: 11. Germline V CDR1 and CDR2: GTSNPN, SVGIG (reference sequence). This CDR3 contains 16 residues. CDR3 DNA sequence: TGTGCCTGGACCGGTCTAGCGGGAGCGATCCCAGATACGCAGTATTTT. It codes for CAWTGLAGAIPDTQYF. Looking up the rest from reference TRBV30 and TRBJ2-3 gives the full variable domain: SQTIHQWPATLVQPVGSPLSLECTVEGTSNPNLYWYRQAAGRGLQLLFYSVGIGQISSEVPQNLSASRPQDRQFILSSKKLLLSDSGFYLCAWTGLAGAIPDTQYFGPGTRLTVL.

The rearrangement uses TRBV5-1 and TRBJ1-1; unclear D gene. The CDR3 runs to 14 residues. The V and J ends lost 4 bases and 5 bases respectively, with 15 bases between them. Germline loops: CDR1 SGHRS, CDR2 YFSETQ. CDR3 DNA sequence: TGCGCCAGCAGCCCCCTTGGAGGGATTACTGAAGCTTTCTTT. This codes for CASSPLGGITEAFF.

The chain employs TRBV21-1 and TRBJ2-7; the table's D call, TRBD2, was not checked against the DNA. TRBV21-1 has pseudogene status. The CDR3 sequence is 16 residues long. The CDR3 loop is CASSPMGTSGIYEQYF. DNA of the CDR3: TGTGCCAGCAGCCCCATGGGTACTAGCGGGATATACGAGCAGTACTTC.

CDR3 residues: CASSLSRDNQPQHF. As DNA, the CDR3 is TGTGCCAGCAGTCTTTCCCGGGACAATCAGCCCCAGCATTTT. The gene calls are TRBV6-5 and TRBJ1-5, with no clear D. CDR3 length: 14 residues. Trimming removed 5 bases from V and 3 bases from J, with 11 bases in between. CDR1 and CDR2 (germline): MNHEY, SVGAGI.

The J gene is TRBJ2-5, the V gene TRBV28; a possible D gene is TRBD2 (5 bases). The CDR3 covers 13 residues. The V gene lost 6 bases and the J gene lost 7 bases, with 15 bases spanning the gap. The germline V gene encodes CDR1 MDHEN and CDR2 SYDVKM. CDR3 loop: CASSSTPAGTQYF. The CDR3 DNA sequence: TGTGCCAGCAGCTCGACCCCGGCGGGGACCCAGTACTTC.

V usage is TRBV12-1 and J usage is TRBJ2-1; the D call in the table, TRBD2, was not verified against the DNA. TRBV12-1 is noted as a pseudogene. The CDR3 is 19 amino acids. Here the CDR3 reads CASSFAPPSGRALWGEQFF. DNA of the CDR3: TGTGCCAGCAGCTTTGCACCTCCTAGCGGGAGGGCCCTATGGGGTGAGCAGTTCTTC.

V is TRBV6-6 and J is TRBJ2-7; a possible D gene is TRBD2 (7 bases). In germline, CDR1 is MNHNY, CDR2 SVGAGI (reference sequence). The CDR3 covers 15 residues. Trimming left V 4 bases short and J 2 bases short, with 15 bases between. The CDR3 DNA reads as TGTGCCAGCAGTTTCGTATTAGGGGGGGCCTACGAGCAGTACTTC. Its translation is CASSFVLGGAYEQYF.

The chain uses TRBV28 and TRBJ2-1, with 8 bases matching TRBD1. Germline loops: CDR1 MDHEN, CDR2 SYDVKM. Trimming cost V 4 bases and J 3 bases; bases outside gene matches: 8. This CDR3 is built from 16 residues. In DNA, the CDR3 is TGTGCCAGCAGTTCCTCAGGGGGCATGATCTACAATGAGCAGTTCTTC. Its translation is CASSSSGGMIYNEQFF.

The CDR3 sequence is CASSFRTGPGYTF. In DNA, the CDR3 is TGTGCCAGCAGCTTTCGGACAGGGCCTGGCTACACCTTC. The chain links TRBV7-9 to TRBJ1-2; 8 bases agree with TRBD1. There are 13 residues in the CDR3. The trim removed 3 bases at V and 7 bases at J, leaving 4 bases unmatched. Germline V gene sequence: CDR1 SEHNR, CDR2 FQNEAQ (reference sequence). The full variable domain, with the rest looked up from reference TRBV7-9 and TRBJ1-2, is DTGVSQNPRHKITKRGQNVTFRCDPISEHNRLYWYRQTLGQGPEFLTYFQNEAQLEKSRLLSDRFSAERPKGSFSTLEIQRTEQGDSAMYLCASSFRTGPGYTFGSGTRLTVV.